The 18 T cell receptor beta chains below were found in one sample sequenced in a study of tissue T cells after allogeneic stem cell transplantation. Libraries were prepared by immunoSEQ multiplex PCR; TCRdb keeps only in-frame clonotypes and omits some of them. The table lists more than 9,000 clones, 70% of them singletons. The sample consisted of tissue from the right colon, taken at autopsy. The receptors come from a woman aged 18 to 55 with breast cancer.

The chain uses TRBV9 and TRBJ1-1, with D possibly matching TRBD1 (5 bases). This CDR3 region has 14 residues. Germline assignment: CDR1 SGDLS and CDR2 YYNGEE. Trimming left V 0 bases short and J 1 base short, with 7 bases between. The CDR3 sequence is CASSVVRGNTEAFF. CDR3 coding DNA: TGTGCCAGCAGCGTAGTGAGGGGGAACACTGAAGCTTTCTTT.

By sample share, this clone is medium-sized. The gene calls are TRBV7-9 and TRBJ2-7, with a tentative D call TRBD1 (6 bases). Between the trimmed V and J ends, which lost 3 bases and 4 bases, there was a span of 22 bases. Germline CDR1 SEHNR, CDR2 FQNEAQ (reference sequence). The CDR3 has 17 amino acids. The CDR3 DNA is TGTGCCAGCAGCTTTATTCCCTCGGCAGGGACACCATACGAGCAGTACTTC. Amino acid sequence: CASSFIPSAGTPYEQYF.

The chain has TRBV28 and TRBJ2-3; D remains ambiguous. With 6 bases removed from V and 6 bases from J, the gap between germline ends came to 16 bases. The CDR3 totals 14 residues. Germline loops: CDR1 MDHEN, CDR2 SYDVKM. The CDR3 protein is CASRVTGFWDTQYF. In DNA form, the CDR3 reads TGTGCCAGCAGGGTGACGGGCTTTTGGGATACGCAGTATTTT.

There are a few counts of this clone. The chain links TRBV3-1 (or the pseudogene TRBV3-2) to TRBJ2-7, with 8 positions matching TRBD1. Per germline, CDR1 LGHDT and CDR2 YNNKEL (reference sequence). The CDR3 runs to 14 residues. The J segment lost 5 bases and the V segment lost 2 bases, leaving 5 bases of the junction unmatched. The CDR3 nucleotides read TGTGCCAGCAGCCAAATGACAGGGGCGGACGAGCAGTACTTC. As protein: CASSQMTGADEQYF.

V and J are TRBV5-1 and TRBJ2-3; D is perhaps TRBD1 (6 bases). The CDR3 is 15 residues long. V was pared by 3 bases and J by 0 bases, with 11 bases between. In germline, CDR1 is SGHRS, CDR2 YFSETQ. The CDR3 nucleotides read TGCGCCAGCAGCTCTCAGGGGTGGAGCACAGATACGCAGTATTTT. Its protein is CASSSQGWSTDTQYF.

V is TRBV5-1 and J is TRBJ1-1; tentatively, D is TRBD1 (5 bases). Trimming pared 4 bases from V and 1 base from J, leaving 11 bases between. The CDR3 spans 14 residues. CDR1 and CDR2 from the germline V gene are SGHRS and YFSETQ. The CDR3 DNA reads as TGCGCCAGCAGCGAATACCAGGGGAACACTGAAGCTTTCTTT. Its protein product is CASSEYQGNTEAFF.

This chain uses TRBV28 with TRBJ2-3; 7 bases map to TRBD1. V was clipped by 6 bases and J by 1 base; unmatched bases: 13. Germline lookup yields CDR1 MDHEN and CDR2 SYDVKM. This CDR3 contains 17 residues. CDR3 in amino acids: CASRPSDRSVGTDTQYF. The CDR3 bases are TGTGCCAGCAGGCCTTCGGACAGGTCGGTCGGCACAGATACGCAGTATTTT.

This clone was seen a single time. This rearrangement joins TRBV10-3 to TRBJ1-5, with D hard to call. The CDR3 has 14 residues. Germline V gives CDR1 ENHRY, CDR2 SYGVKD. V gave up 8 bases and J gave up 6 bases, with 17 bases separating them. CDR3 sequence (DNA): TGTGCCATCTCACCCGGAATGCTGGTTCAGCCCCAGCATTTT. This sequence encodes CAISPGMLVQPQHF.

This clone has a handful of counts. The chain carries TRBV9 and TRBJ1-1; 8 nucleotides align to TRBD1. Trimming at V came to 0 bases and at J to 9 bases, leaving 4 bases not matched to a gene. This CDR3 contains 13 residues. In germline, CDR1 is SGDLS, CDR2 YYNGEE. The CDR3 region has the DNA TGTGCCAGCAGCGTAGGCGGACAGGGCCAAGCTTTCTTT. Translation: CASSVGGQGQAFF.

The chain links TRBV5-5 to TRBJ1-3; 8 bases match TRBD1. The CDR3 consists of 15 residues. Germline V CDR1 and CDR2: SGHKS, YYEKEE (reference sequence). J lost 0 bases, V lost 7 bases, and 6 bases had no gene match. DNA of the CDR3: TGTGCCAGCTCCCCGGGACAGGCCTCTGGAAACACCATATATTTT. Translated: CASSPGQASGNTIYF.

This rearrangement joins TRBV6-5 to TRBJ1-1; D is unresolved. V was pared by 6 bases and J by 4 bases, with 15 bases between. In germline, CDR1 is MNHEY, CDR2 SVGAGI. The CDR3 covers 14 residues. CDR3 nucleotides: TGTGCCAGCAGCCCGAGCGTTTGGATCACTGAAGCTTTCTTT. This encodes CASSPSVWITEAFF.

This chain links TRBV19 with TRBJ2-4, with 8 bases aligning to TRBD1. Germline CDR1 and CDR2: LNHDA and SQIVND (reference sequence). V shed 4 bases, J shed 8 bases, and the junction held 4 bases outside the gene matches. This CDR3 is 13 amino acids long. CDR3 in amino acids: CASSTQGADIQYF. The CDR3 DNA follows: TGTGCCAGTAGTACCCAGGGGGCTGACATTCAGTACTTC.

The chain combines TRBV11-2 with TRBJ2-1; D gene uncertain. Trimming pared 5 bases from V and 0 bases from J, leaving 20 bases between. Germline CDR1 and CDR2: SGHAT and FQNNGV. This CDR3 is built from 18 residues. CDR3 sequence: CASSLPIMTKISYNEQFF. DNA for the CDR3: TGTGCCAGCAGCCTGCCCATTATGACGAAGATCTCCTACAATGAGCAGTTCTTC.

The V and J genes are TRBV9 and TRBJ2-5; TRBD2 agrees at 12 bases. V lost 0 bases, J lost 5 bases, and 17 bases stayed unmatched. The germline V gene has CDR1 SGDLS and CDR2 YYNGEE. The CDR3 sequence is 20 residues long. CDR3 DNA sequence: TGTGCCAGCAGCGTAGGCCGGGGTTCTAGCGGGAGGGCCAGTACGGAGACCCAGTACTTC. It is translated as CASSVGRGSSGRASTETQYF.

The V call is TRBV27, the J call TRBJ1-5; TRBD1 agrees at 7 bases. V lost 5 bases, J lost 3 bases, and 7 bases stayed unmatched. Per the germline V gene, CDR1 is MNHEY and CDR2 is SMNVEV (reference sequence). CDR3 length: 15 residues. DNA for the CDR3: TGTGCCAGCAGTCCCCTCGGGACAGACAATCAGCCCCAGCATTTT. Its translation is CASSPLGTDNQPQHF.

V usage is TRBV14 and J usage is TRBJ1-4; no clear D. Trimming shortened V by 0 bases and J by 12 bases, and 8 bases separated the two germline ends. Germline V gene sequence: CDR1 SGHDN, CDR2 FVKESK. This CDR3 contains 12 residues. The CDR3 here is CASSQDLPELFF. Here the CDR3 DNA reads TGTGCCAGCAGCCAAGATTTACCAGAACTGTTTTTT. Looking up the rest from reference TRBV14 and TRBJ1-4 gives the full variable domain: EAGVTQFPSHSVIEKGQTVTLRCDPISGHDNLYWYRRVMGKEIKFLLHFVKESKQDESGMPNNRFLAERTGGTYSTLKVQPAELEDSGVYFCASSQDLPELFFGSGTQLSVL.

This clone was counted a few times. The J gene is TRBJ2-1, the V gene TRBV6-5; 8 nucleotides align to TRBD2. This CDR3 is 15 amino acids long. The germline gives CDR1 MNHEY, CDR2 SVGAGI. With V trimmed by 5 bases and J by 6 bases, 9 bases remained unmatched. CDR3 region: CASSQTGTRANEQFF. In nucleotides, the CDR3 is TGTGCCAGCAGTCAAACCGGGACTAGGGCCAATGAGCAGTTCTTC.

This chain joins TRBV7-2 and TRBJ1-3, with D possibly being TRBD1 (6 bases). Trimming stripped 8 bases from V and 1 base from J, with 12 bases between. Germline V CDR1 and CDR2: SGHTA, FQGNSA. This CDR3 has 14 residues. The DNA of the CDR3 is TGTGCCAGCGCTGCGCAGGGGTCTGGAAACACCATATATTTT. Its translation: CASAAQGSGNTIYF.